The 24 T cell receptor beta chains given below trace back to one sample, sequenced in a study of blood T cell repertoires in COVID-19. Profiled with immunoSEQ multiplex PCR; TCRdb holds only in-frame clones, not every one. This table has approximately 390,000 clones, around 87% appearing once. Source material: peripheral blood. The receptors originated from a woman aged 55-69 years with COVID-19, enrolled during active disease.

The chain links TRBV13 to TRBJ2-3, with TRBD2 identical over 13 bases. The V gene's germline CDR1 is PRHDT and CDR2 FYEKMQ (reference sequence). CDR3 length: 19 amino acids. V shed 3 bases, J shed 1 base, and the junction held 10 bases outside the gene matches. The CDR3 here is CASSLAGLAGSRGTDTQYF. The DNA for the CDR3 is TGTGCCAGCAGCTTGGCGGGACTAGCGGGGTCCCGGGGCACAGATACGCAGTATTTT.

This chain connects TRBV7-3 to TRBJ2-3; 13 bases align to TRBD2. There are 14 residues in the CDR3. J gave up 1 base and V 8 bases, and 0 bases lay outside the gene matches. Per germline, CDR1 SGHTA and CDR2 FQGTGA. CDR3 region: CASGLAGGTDTQYF. CDR3 DNA: TGTGCCAGCGGACTAGCGGGGGGCACAGATACGCAGTATTTT.

The chain employs TRBV3-1 (or the pseudogene TRBV3-2) and TRBJ2-6; unclear D gene. Trimming took off 4 bases at V and 0 bases at J, with 7 bases between the two ends. The CDR3 extends over 15 amino acids. Germline values: CDR1 LGHDT, CDR2 YNNKEL (reference sequence). Here the CDR3 DNA reads TGTGCCAGCAGCCTGCGCAACTCTGGGGCCAACGTCCTGACTTTC. Its translation is CASSLRNSGANVLTF.

V and J are TRBV5-1 and TRBJ2-2; unclear D gene. Germline CDR1 SGHRS, CDR2 YFSETQ. With 2 bases removed from V and 1 base from J, the gap between germline ends came to 6 bases. This CDR3 is 14 amino acids long. The CDR3 protein is CASSFPGNTGELFF. As DNA, the CDR3 is TGCGCCAGCAGCTTTCCGGGGAACACCGGGGAGCTGTTTTTT.

This clone was seen only a few times. The J gene is TRBJ2-1, the V gene TRBV11-2, with D unresolved. This CDR3 is 13 amino acids long. Germline V lookup: CDR1 SGHAT, CDR2 FQNNGV. V shed 5 bases and J shed 3 bases, with 8 bases lying between them. The CDR3 DNA reads as TGTGCCAGCAGCCCCCGGGTCTACAATGAGCAGTTCTTC. The encoded protein is CASSPRVYNEQFF. Complete variable domain (other parts from reference TRBV11-2 and TRBJ2-1): EAGVAQSPRYKIIEKRQSVAFWCNPISGHATLYWYQQILGQGPKLLIQFQNNGVVDDSQLPKDRFSAERLKGVDSTLKIQPAKLEDSAVYLCASSPRVYNEQFFGPGTRLTVL.

V gene TRBV6-1 combines with J gene TRBJ2-7; D may be TRBD1 (5 bases). The V gene's germline CDR1 is MNHNS and CDR2 SASEGT. The CDR3 is 14 amino acids. The germline V and J ends were trimmed by 2 bases and 4 bases, with 12 bases remaining between them. Here the CDR3 DNA reads TGTGCCAGCAGTGAAAGCAGGGATCCTTACGAGCAGTACTTC. It codes for CASSESRDPYEQYF.

This clone was detected only once. The CDR3 DNA sequence: TGTGCCAGCAGTTACAGTAGCGGTGGATCCTACGAGCAGTACTTC. Protein product: CASSYSSGGSYEQYF. V gene TRBV6-5 combines with J gene TRBJ2-7; possible D gene TRBD2, 6 bases. Trimming shortened V by 2 bases and J by 1 base, and 12 bases separated the two germline ends. The CDR3 loop spans 15 amino acids. In germline, CDR1 is MNHEY, CDR2 SVGAGI.

The V call is TRBV19, the J call TRBJ1-5, with D unresolved. This CDR3 comprises 12 residues. With 7 bases removed from V and 2 bases from J, the gap between germline ends came to 6 bases. Germline-derived CDR1 and CDR2 are LNHDA and SQIVND (reference sequence). In DNA form, the CDR3 reads TGTGCCAGTAACCAGGGCAATCAGCCCCAGCATTTT. Translating it yields CASNQGNQPQHF.

The chain recombines TRBV5-1 with TRBJ2-1; TRBD1 aligns across 12 bases. Losses at the gene ends were 0 bases for V and 7 bases for J; bases not matched to a gene: 5. The germline gives CDR1 SGHRS, CDR2 YFSETQ. This CDR3 region has 16 residues. The CDR3 sequence: CASSLEPGQGANEQFF. CDR3 nucleotides: TGCGCCAGCAGCTTGGAACCGGGACAGGGGGCGAATGAGCAGTTCTTC.

This chain connects TRBV9 to TRBJ1-1; D call uncertain. Germline-derived CDR1 and CDR2 are SGDLS and YYNGEE. The CDR3 runs 16 residues. Trimming cost V 4 bases and J 5 bases, with 21 bases left between them. The CDR3 DNA reads TGTGCCAGCAGCCCTTGGGAGGGCAGCGGTTGGACTGAAGCTTTCTTT. Protein product: CASSPWEGSGWTEAFF.

CDR3 DNA: TGTGCCACCAGTGATCCTACAGGGGTCGCTTTCTTT. This codes for CATSDPTGVAFF. The chain uses TRBV24-1 and TRBJ1-1, with TRBD1 matching 7 bases. The germline V gene encodes CDR1 KGHDR and CDR2 SFDVKD. V gave up 3 bases and J gave up 11 bases; unmatched junction bases: 5. The CDR3 extends over 12 amino acids.

CDR3 coding DNA: TGTGCCATCAGTACCGGGACAGGGTTAAGGAACACTGAAGCTTTCTTT. Its protein product is CAISTGTGLRNTEAFF. This sequence joins TRBV10-3 and TRBJ1-1; 9 bases are shared with TRBD1. CDR1 and CDR2 (germline): ENHRY, SYGVKD. Trimming cost V 5 bases and J 1 base; bases outside gene matches: 8. The CDR3 is made up of 16 amino acids.

The chain has TRBV5-1 and TRBJ1-2; D gene unclear. This CDR3 is built from 13 residues. V lost 6 bases to trimming and J lost 8 bases, with 17 bases between them. The germline gives CDR1 SGHRS, CDR2 YFSETQ. The CDR3 sequence is CASTNRPGGGYTF. The CDR3 DNA is TGCGCCAGCACTAACCGCCCGGGAGGGGGCTACACCTTC.

V and J are TRBV2 and TRBJ1-3, with 7 bases matching TRBD1. CDR1 SNHLY and CDR2 FYNNEI come from the germline V gene. The CDR3 spans 15 residues. V was clipped by 4 bases and J by 2 bases; unmatched bases: 5. The CDR3 loop is CASSVGGGPGNTIYF. CDR3 coding DNA: TGTGCCAGCAGTGTAGGAGGGGGCCCTGGAAACACCATATATTTT.

The chain carries TRBV6-6 and TRBJ2-5; TRBD2 aligns across 10 bases. CDR1 MNHNY and CDR2 SVGAGI come from the germline V gene (reference sequence). CDR3 length: 14 amino acids. V shed 6 bases, J shed 5 bases, and the junction held 6 bases outside the gene matches. CDR3: CASRQAGGHETQYF. DNA for the CDR3: TGTGCCAGCAGACAAGCGGGGGGGCACGAGACCCAGTACTTC.

The chain uses TRBV5-4 and TRBJ2-7; D might be TRBD1 (6 bases). Germline CDR1 is SGHNT and CDR2 is YYREEE (reference sequence). The CDR3 loop spans 15 amino acids. V lost 0 bases and J lost 6, with 16 bases in between. CDR3 loop: CASSLGGLLVPEQYF. CDR3 DNA sequence: TGTGCCAGCAGCTTGGGGGGGCTACTAGTTCCCGAGCAGTACTTC.

The chain has TRBV5-6 and TRBJ2-7; D gene ambiguous. Trimming stripped 0 bases from V and 4 bases from J, with 5 bases between. The CDR3 loop spans 12 amino acids. Germline V lookup: CDR1 SGHDT, CDR2 YYEEEE. CDR3 coding DNA: TGTGCCAGCAGCTTGGCTCTGTACGAGCAGTACTTC. Translated, it gives CASSLALYEQYF.

This clone was seen once. In DNA form, the CDR3 reads TGTGCCAGCAGCCCGAGGCGAGCAACAGGGGGAGACACCATATATTTT. Amino acids: CASSPRRATGGDTIYF. The chain has TRBV9 and TRBJ1-3; 8 nucleotides align to TRBD1. Trimming removed 4 bases from V and 8 bases from J; junction bases left unmatched: 14. The CDR3 totals 16 residues. The V gene's germline CDR1 is SGDLS and CDR2 YYNGEE.

This clone has only one observation. CDR3 nucleotides: TGTGCCAGCAAGATGACAGAGAACACTGAAGCTTTCTTT. Protein product: CASKMTENTEAFF. The rearrangement uses TRBV6-4 and TRBJ1-1, with D possibly TRBD1 on 5 matching bases. The V and J ends lost 7 bases and 1 base respectively, with 10 bases between them. From germline, CDR1 is MRHNA and CDR2 SNTAGT. The CDR3 spans 13 residues.

This sequence joins TRBV9 and TRBJ2-2, with a tentative D call TRBD2 (5 bases). CDR3 length equals 15 residues. Trimming removed 4 bases at V and 7 bases at J, with 17 bases between. The germline V gene encodes CDR1 SGDLS and CDR2 YYNGEE. CDR3 amino acids: CASSSIPGGGGELFF. Written as DNA, the CDR3 is TGTGCCAGCAGCTCTATTCCGGGTGGAGGCGGGGAGCTGTTTTTT.

This chain links TRBV5-1 with TRBJ2-5; TRBD2 matches 10 bases. Germline assignment: CDR1 SGHRS and CDR2 YFSETQ. CDR3 length equals 16 residues. V shed 3 bases and J 5 bases; nucleotides not matched to a gene: 10. As DNA, the CDR3 is TGCGCCAGCAGCTCACTAGCGGGGCCGACTCTCGAGACCCAGTACTTC. Protein product: CASSSLAGPTLETQYF.

The chain has TRBV19 and TRBJ1-5, with D unclear. This CDR3 spans 15 amino acids. The V and J ends lost 5 bases and 0 bases respectively, with 11 bases between them. Germline CDR1 and CDR2: LNHDA and SQIVND (reference sequence). The DNA of the CDR3 is TGTGCCAGTAGTGCCGGGGAGTATAGCAATCAGCCCCAGCATTTT. Its protein is CASSAGEYSNQPQHF.

The rearrangement joins TRBV18 to TRBJ1-5; D ambiguous. V was cut by 4 bases and J by 4 bases, with 8 bases left in between. This CDR3 contains 13 residues. Germline CDR1 KGHSH, CDR2 LQKENI. The CDR3 bases are TGTGCCAGCTCACTGGGCGAGAATCAGCCCCAGCATTTT. Translation: CASSLGENQPQHF.

V gene TRBV19 combines with J gene TRBJ1-5; possibly TRBD1 for D (5 bases). The CDR3 loop spans 15 amino acids. The V gene's germline CDR1 is LNHDA and CDR2 SQIVND (reference sequence). Trimming took off 2 bases at V and 6 bases at J, with 14 bases between the two ends. The CDR3 protein is CASSIRQGGSQPQHF. CDR3 DNA: TGTGCCAGTAGTATACGGCAGGGTGGAAGTCAGCCCCAGCATTTT.